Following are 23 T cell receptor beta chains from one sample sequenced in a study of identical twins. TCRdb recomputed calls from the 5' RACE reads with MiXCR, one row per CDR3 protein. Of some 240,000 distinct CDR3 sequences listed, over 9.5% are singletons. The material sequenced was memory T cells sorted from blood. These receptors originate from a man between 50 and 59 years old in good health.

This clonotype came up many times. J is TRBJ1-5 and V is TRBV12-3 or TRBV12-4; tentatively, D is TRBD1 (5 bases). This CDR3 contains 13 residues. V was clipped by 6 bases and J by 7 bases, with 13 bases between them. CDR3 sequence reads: CASSLQVGQPQHF. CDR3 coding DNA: TGTGCCAGCAGCTTACAGGTTGGGCAGCCCCAGCATTTT.

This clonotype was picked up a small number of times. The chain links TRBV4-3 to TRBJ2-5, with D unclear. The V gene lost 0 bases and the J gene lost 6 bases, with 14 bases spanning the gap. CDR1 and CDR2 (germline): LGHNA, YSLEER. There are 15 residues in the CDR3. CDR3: CASSQDAQLRQTQYF. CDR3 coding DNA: TGCGCCAGCAGCCAAGATGCACAGTTGAGGCAGACCCAGTACTTC.

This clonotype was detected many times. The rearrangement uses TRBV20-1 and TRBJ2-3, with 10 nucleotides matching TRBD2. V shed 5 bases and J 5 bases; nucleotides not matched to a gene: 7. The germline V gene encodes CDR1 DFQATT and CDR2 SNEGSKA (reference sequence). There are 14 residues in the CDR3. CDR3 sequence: CSASWTSGRDTQYF. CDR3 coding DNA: TGCAGTGCTTCCTGGACTAGCGGACGAGATACGCAGTATTTT.

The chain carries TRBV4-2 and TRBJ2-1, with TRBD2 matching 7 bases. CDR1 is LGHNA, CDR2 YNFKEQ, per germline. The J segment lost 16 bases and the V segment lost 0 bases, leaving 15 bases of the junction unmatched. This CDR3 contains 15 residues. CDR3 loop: CASSQDLIAGFTLFF. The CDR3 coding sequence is TGTGCCAGCAGCCAAGATCTGATAGCGGGCTTTACTCTCTTCTTC.

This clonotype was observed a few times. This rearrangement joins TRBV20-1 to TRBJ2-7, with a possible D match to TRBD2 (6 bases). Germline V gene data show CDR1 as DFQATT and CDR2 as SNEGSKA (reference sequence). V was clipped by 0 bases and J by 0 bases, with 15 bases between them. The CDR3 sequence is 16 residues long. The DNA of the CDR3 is TGCAGTGCTAGAGATCTTTCGGCGACTAGCTCCTACGAGCAGTACTTC. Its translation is CSARDLSATSSYEQYF.

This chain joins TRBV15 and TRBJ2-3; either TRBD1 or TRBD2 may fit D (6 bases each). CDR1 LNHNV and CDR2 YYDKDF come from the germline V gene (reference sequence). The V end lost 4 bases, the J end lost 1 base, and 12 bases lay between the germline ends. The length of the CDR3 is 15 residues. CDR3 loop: CATSNRRGGTDTQYF. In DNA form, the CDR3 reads TGTGCCACCAGCAATCGTAGGGGGGGCACAGATACGCAGTATTTT. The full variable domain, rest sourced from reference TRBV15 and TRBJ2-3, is DAMVIQNPRYQVTQFGKPVTLSCSQTLNHNVMYWYQQKSSQAPKLLFHYYDKDFNNEADTPDNFQSRRPNTSFCFLDIRSPGLGDTAMYLCATSNRRGGTDTQYFGPGTRLTVL.

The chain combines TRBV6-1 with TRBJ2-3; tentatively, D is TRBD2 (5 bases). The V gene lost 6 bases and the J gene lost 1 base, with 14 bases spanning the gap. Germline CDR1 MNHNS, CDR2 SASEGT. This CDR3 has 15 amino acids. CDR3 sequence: CASRARGMGTDTQYF. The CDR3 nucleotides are TGTGCCAGCAGGGCAAGAGGGATGGGCACAGATACGCAGTATTTT.

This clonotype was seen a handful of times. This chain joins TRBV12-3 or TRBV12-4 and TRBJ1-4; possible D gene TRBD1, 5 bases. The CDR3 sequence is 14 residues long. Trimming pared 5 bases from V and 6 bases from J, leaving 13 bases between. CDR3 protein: CASSRDVGYEKLFF. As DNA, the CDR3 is TGTGCCAGCAGTCGGGACGTAGGGTATGAAAAACTGTTTTTT.

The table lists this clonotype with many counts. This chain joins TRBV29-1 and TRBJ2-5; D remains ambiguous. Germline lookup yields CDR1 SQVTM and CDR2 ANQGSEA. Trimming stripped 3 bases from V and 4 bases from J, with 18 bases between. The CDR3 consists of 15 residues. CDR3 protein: CSVDRAGRRAETQYF. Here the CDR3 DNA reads TGCAGCGTTGACAGAGCCGGCAGAAGGGCAGAGACCCAGTACTTC.

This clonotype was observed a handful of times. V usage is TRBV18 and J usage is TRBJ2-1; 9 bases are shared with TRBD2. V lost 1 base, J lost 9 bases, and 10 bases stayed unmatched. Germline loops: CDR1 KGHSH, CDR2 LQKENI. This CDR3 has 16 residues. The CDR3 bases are TGTGCCAGCTCACCACAATTGGCGGGGGGGATGTCTGAGCAGTTCTTC. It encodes CASSPQLAGGMSEQFF.

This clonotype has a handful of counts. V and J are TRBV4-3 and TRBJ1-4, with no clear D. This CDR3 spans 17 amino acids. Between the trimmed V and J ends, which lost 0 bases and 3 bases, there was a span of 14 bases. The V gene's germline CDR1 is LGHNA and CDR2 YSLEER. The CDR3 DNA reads TGCGCCAGCAGCCAAGATTTAACCGGCAGCCCTAATGAAAAACTGTTTTTT. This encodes CASSQDLTGSPNEKLFF.

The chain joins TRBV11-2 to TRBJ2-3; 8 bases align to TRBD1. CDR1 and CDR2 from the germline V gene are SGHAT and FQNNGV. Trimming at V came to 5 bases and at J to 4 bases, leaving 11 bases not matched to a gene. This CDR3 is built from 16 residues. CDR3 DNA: TGTGCCAGCAGCGGGAAGACAGGGGCGTTAGCAGATACGCAGTATTTT. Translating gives CASSGKTGALADTQYF.

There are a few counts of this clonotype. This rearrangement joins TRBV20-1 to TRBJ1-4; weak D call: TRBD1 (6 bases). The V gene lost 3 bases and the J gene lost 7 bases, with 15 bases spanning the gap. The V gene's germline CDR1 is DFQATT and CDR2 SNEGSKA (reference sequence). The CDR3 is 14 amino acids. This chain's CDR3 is CSARQQGKGEKLFF. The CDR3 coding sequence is TGCAGTGCTAGGCAGCAGGGGAAGGGTGAAAAACTGTTTTTT.

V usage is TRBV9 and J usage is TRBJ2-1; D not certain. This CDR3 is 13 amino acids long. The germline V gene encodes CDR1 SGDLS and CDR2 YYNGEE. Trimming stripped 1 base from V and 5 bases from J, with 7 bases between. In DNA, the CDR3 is TGTGCCAGCAGCGTAAATAAGGACAATGAGCAGTTCTTC. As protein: CASSVNKDNEQFF. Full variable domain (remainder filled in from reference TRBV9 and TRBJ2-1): DSGVTQTPKHLITATGQRVTLRCSPRSGDLSVYWYQQSLDQGLQFLIQYYNGEERAKGNILERFSAQQFPDLHSELNLSSLELGDSALYFCASSVNKDNEQFFGPGTRLTVL.

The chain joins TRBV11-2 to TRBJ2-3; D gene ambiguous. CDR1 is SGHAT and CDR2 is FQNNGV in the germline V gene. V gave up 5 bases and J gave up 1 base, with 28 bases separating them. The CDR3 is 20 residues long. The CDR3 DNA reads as TGTGCCAGCAGCCCGATGACGGGTTTTGGGATCAGGCGCCGCACAGATACGCAGTATTTT. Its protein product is CASSPMTGFGIRRRTDTQYF.

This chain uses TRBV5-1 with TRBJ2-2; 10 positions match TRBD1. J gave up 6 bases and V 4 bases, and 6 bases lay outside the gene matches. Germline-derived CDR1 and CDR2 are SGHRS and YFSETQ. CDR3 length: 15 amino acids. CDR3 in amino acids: CASSPRTGGAGELFF. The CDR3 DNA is TGCGCCAGCAGCCCGAGGACAGGGGGTGCCGGGGAGCTGTTTTTT.

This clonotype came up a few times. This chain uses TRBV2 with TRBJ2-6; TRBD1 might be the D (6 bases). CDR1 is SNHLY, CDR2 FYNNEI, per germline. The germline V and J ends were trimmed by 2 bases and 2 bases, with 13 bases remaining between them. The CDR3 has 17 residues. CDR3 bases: TGTGCCAGCAGTGAACTTGTGAACAGGGCTGGGGCCAACGTCCTGACTTTC. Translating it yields CASSELVNRAGANVLTF.

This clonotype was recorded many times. CDR3 residues: CASSVAGTFTDTQYF. CDR3 in DNA: TGTGCCAGCAGCGTAGCCGGAACCTTCACAGATACGCAGTATTTT. V and J are TRBV9 and TRBJ2-3, with D uncertain. Trimming took off 0 bases at V and 2 bases at J, with 10 bases between the two ends. Per the germline V gene, CDR1 is SGDLS and CDR2 is YYNGEE. The CDR3 extends over 15 amino acids. Complete variable domain (other parts from reference TRBV9 and TRBJ2-3): DSGVTQTPKHLITATGQRVTLRCSPRSGDLSVYWYQQSLDQGLQFLIQYYNGEERAKGNILERFSAQQFPDLHSELNLSSLELGDSALYFCASSVAGTFTDTQYFGPGTRLTVL.

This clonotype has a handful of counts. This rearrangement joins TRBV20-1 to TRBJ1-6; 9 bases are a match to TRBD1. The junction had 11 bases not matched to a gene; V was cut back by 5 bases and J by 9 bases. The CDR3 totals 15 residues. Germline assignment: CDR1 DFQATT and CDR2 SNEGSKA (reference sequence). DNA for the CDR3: TGCAGTGCTCAAGACCCGGGACAGGGAGCTTCACCCCTCCACTTT. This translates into CSAQDPGQGASPLHF.

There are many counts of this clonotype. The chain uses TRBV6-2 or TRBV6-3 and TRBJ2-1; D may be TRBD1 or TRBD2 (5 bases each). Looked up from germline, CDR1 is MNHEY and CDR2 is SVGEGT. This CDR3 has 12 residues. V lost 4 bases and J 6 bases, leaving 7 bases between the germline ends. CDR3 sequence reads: CASSFGGNEQFF. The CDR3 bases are TGTGCCAGCAGTTTTGGGGGCAATGAGCAGTTCTTC.

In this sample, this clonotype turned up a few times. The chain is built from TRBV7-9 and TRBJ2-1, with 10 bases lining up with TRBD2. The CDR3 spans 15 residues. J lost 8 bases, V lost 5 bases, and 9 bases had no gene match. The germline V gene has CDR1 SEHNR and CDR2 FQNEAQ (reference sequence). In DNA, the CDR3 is TGTGCCAGCAGCCCCGAGGGGGGGACTAGCGATGAGCAGTTCTTC. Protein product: CASSPEGGTSDEQFF.

The CDR3 DNA follows: TGCAGTGCTAGAGTAGGGGGGGATACGCAGTATTTT. This encodes CSARVGGDTQYF. The chain employs TRBV20-1 and TRBJ2-3, with D tentatively TRBD1 or TRBD2 (6 bases each). This CDR3 has 12 amino acids. V was cut by 1 base and J by 6 bases, with 8 bases left in between. Germline V gives CDR1 DFQATT, CDR2 SNEGSKA (reference sequence).

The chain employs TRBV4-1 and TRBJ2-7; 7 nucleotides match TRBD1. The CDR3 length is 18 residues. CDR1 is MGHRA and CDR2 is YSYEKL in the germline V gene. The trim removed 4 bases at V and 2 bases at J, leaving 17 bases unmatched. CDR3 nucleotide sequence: TGCGCCAGCAGCCTTTTCTCAATACTGAGGGGACAGCCCTACGAGCAGTACTTC. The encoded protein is CASSLFSILRGQPYEQYF.